Here is one T cell receptor (beta chain) with its context. The source of the sample is a study of technical replicates of blood from a few donors. Trimming removed 4 bases from V and 0 bases from J; junction bases left unmatched: 6. The length of the CDR3 is 16 residues. CDR1 and CDR2 (germline): SGHTA, FQGNSA. The assay was immunoSEQ multiplex PCR, and TCRdb's table has in-frame clones only and misses some. In the table there are about 14,000 clones, approximately 86% of which are singletons. This TCR derives from a human donor in good health. The V call is TRBV7-2, the J call TRBJ2-1; 7 bases fit TRBD1. The sample consisted of PBMCs. The CDR3 loop reads CASSSSTGSSYNEQFF. Written as DNA, the CDR3 is TGTGCCAGCAGCTCCTCGACAGGGAGCTCCTACAATGAGCAGTTCTTC.